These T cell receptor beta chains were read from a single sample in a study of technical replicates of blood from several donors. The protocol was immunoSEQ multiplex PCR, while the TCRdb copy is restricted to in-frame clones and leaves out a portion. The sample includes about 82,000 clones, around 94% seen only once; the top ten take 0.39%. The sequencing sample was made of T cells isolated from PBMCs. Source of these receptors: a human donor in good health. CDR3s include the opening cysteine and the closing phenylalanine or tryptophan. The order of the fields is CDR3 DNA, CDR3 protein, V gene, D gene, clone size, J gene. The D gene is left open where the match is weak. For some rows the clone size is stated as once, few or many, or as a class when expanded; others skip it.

TGTGCCAGCAGCTTCATGAAACAGGCAGAGACCCAGTACTTC,CASSFMKQAETQYF,TRBV7-8,-,-,TRBJ2-5
TGTGCCAGCAGTTTGCCAGTGGAAGACCGGGAAAACAAACAAGAGACCCAGTACTTC,CASSLPVEDRENKQETQYF,TRBV28,-,-,TRBJ2-5
TGTGCCAGCAGCTTACCGGGACAGGGTTTTGGCTACACCTTC,CASSLPGQGFGYTF,TRBV5-6,TRBD1,-,TRBJ1-2
TGTGCCAGCAGCTTAGATGGGACTAGCGGGAGCTTCGGCAGTGAGCAGTTCTTC,CASSLDGTSGSFGSEQFF,TRBV7-2,TRBD2,-,TRBJ2-1
TGTGCCAGTCGGACAGGGAATCAGCCCCAGCATTTT,CASRTGNQPQHF,TRBV19,TRBD1,few,TRBJ1-5
TGTGCCAGCAGCCAAGTCAGGGCATTATACAATGAGCAGTTCTTC,CASSQVRALYNEQFF,TRBV4-2,-,once,TRBJ2-1
TGTGCCAGTAGAACTCAAGACAGATTAAACACTGAAGCTTTCTTT,CASRTQDRLNTEAFF,TRBV19,-,-,TRBJ1-1
TGTGCCAGCAGCCAAGAAAGGCAGGGGGCAGGGAATGAGCAGTTCTTC,CASSQERQGAGNEQFF,TRBV4-2,TRBD1,-,TRBJ2-1
TGTGCCAGCAGCGTAGATGTAGCGGGTTTATCCTACAATGAGCAGTTCTTC,CASSVDVAGLSYNEQFF,TRBV9,TRBD2,-,TRBJ2-1
TGTGCCAGCAGTTACTCACGGGACAGGGCCACCGGGGAGCTGTTTTTT,CASSYSRDRATGELFF,TRBV6-5,TRBD1,few,TRBJ2-2
TGTGCCAGCAGCGTAGATACCCATGATGAGACTGGGGCCAACGTCCTGACTTTC,CASSVDTHDETGANVLTF,TRBV9,-,-,TRBJ2-6
TGTGCCAGCAGCGTAGATGGGACAGGAGAGACCCAGTACTTC,CASSVDGTGETQYF,TRBV9,TRBD1,-,TRBJ2-5
TGTGCCAGTTGCACTCCAGGGGGTTCAGATACGCAGTATTTT,CASCTPGGSDTQYF,TRBV19,TRBD1,-,TRBJ2-3
TGTGCCAGCAGTTACGGGCCAGGGGCAGTTCAGCCCCAGCATTTT,CASSYGPGAVQPQHF,TRBV6-5,-,-,TRBJ1-5
TGTGCCAGCGGTCAGAGGGATTCGAACTATGGCTACACCTTC,CASGQRDSNYGYTF,TRBV27,-,once,TRBJ1-2
TGTGCCAGCAGCCTAGGACAGGGGGGTGAGACCCAGTACTTC,CASSLGQGGETQYF,TRBV9,TRBD1,-,TRBJ2-5
TGTGCCAGTGGGAGGGGCGGGGAGGAAGGCTACACCTTC,CASGRGGEEGYTF,TRBV7-9,-,-,TRBJ1-2
TGTGCCAGCAGCTCCGGACAGGGCTATGGCTACACCTTC,CASSSGQGYGYTF,TRBV7-2,TRBD1,once,TRBJ1-2
TGTGCCAGCTCACCACTAGACAGGACTGAGACCCAGTACTTC,CASSPLDRTETQYF,TRBV18,-,-,TRBJ2-5
TGTGCCTTAGGCCAGCGGTGGCAAGAGACCCAGTACTTC,CALGQRWQETQYF,TRBV15,-,-,TRBJ2-5
TGCGCCAGCAGCTTGGAGAGAGAGATCCACGAGCAGTACTTC,CASSLEREIHEQYF,TRBV5-1,-,-,TRBJ2-7
TGTGCCAGCTCACCCGGGACAGGGGGCTTGAATGAGCAGTTCTTC,CASSPGTGGLNEQFF,TRBV18,TRBD1,-,TRBJ2-1
TGTGCCAGCAGCTTAGCACAGACCACTGAAGCTTTCTTT,CASSLAQTTEAFF,TRBV7-8,-,-,TRBJ1-1
TGCGCCAGCAGCTTGGGACAGGGGGCCTACGAGCAGTACTTC,CASSLGQGAYEQYF,TRBV5-1,TRBD1,-,TRBJ2-7
TGCAGCGTTGATCCGGTCGGGGGGGGTGAGCAGTTCTTC,CSVDPVGGGEQFF,TRBV29-1,TRBD2,-,TRBJ2-1
TGTGCCAGTAGTATCGGGACTAAGAACACCGGGGAGCTGTTTTTT,CASSIGTKNTGELFF,TRBV19,TRBD2,-,TRBJ2-2
TGCAGCGTTTCCACAGGGTCGGGCACTGAAGCTTTCTTT,CSVSTGSGTEAFF,TRBV29-1,-,-,TRBJ1-1
TGCAGCGTCAGGGGGCAGTACACTGAAGCTTTCTTT,CSVRGQYTEAFF,TRBV29-1,TRBD1,-,TRBJ1-1
TGTGCCAGCAGCCGCGGGGGGGACCAGCCCCAGCATTTT,CASSRGGDQPQHF,TRBV7-9,-,-,TRBJ1-5
TGTGCCAGCAGTTACGGGGGGTACACCGGGGAGCTGTTTTTT,CASSYGGYTGELFF,TRBV27,TRBD2,few,TRBJ2-2
TGCAGTGCTGCGCTCCCCTGGGAGCAGTACTTC,CSAALPWEQYF,TRBV20-1,-,-,TRBJ2-7
TGTGCCAGCAGCCTTTCGGGAGGCCAGGGGGAGCAGTACTTC,CASSLSGGQGEQYF,TRBV28,-,-,TRBJ2-7
TGTGCCAGCAGCCTTGGACTAGCGGGAGGCAATTACAATGAGCAGTTCTTC,CASSLGLAGGNYNEQFF,TRBV9,TRBD2,-,TRBJ2-1
TGTGCCAGCAGCCGCTATGGACTAGCAGATACGCAGTATTTT,CASSRYGLADTQYF,TRBV6-5,TRBD2,-,TRBJ2-3
TGTGCCAGCAGCTTATATCCGGGGGGGAGAACTGCCAAAAACATTCAGTACTTC,CASSLYPGGRTAKNIQYF,TRBV13,TRBD2,-,TRBJ2-4
TGTGCCTGGAGTCCAGGACTAGGGTCCTACAATGAGCAGTTCTTC,CAWSPGLGSYNEQFF,TRBV30,TRBD2,once,TRBJ2-1
TGTGCCAGTAGTTCTGGGACAGGGGGAAACTATGGCTACACCTTC,CASSSGTGGNYGYTF,TRBV19,TRBD1,-,TRBJ1-2
TGTGCCAGCAGTGTAGCGGGAGCTTTAAGTGAGCAGTACTTC,CASSVAGALSEQYF,TRBV6-1,TRBD2,-,TRBJ2-7
TGTGCCAGCAGCCAAGAGCAAGCGGGACAAACAGATACGCAGTATTTT,CASSQEQAGQTDTQYF,TRBV4-2,-,once,TRBJ2-3
TGTGCCAGCAGTGAAAGGCCAGGGGCGCTGGGCTACACCTTC,CASSERPGALGYTF,TRBV6-1,-,-,TRBJ1-2
TGTGCCAGCTATGACAGGGGCGGCAATCAGCCCCAGCATTTT,CASYDRGGNQPQHF,TRBV2,TRBD1,-,TRBJ1-5